This T cell receptor beta chain was found in a study of T cells in narcolepsy (dated by TCRdb to the late 2010s). For the study in its entirety: Patients with narcolepsy type 1 or type 2 (NT1, NT2) and healthy control donors were enrolled in the study. The study sought autoreactive T cells targeting hypocretin neuron self-antigens (hypocretin, TRIB2) in narcolepsy patients, using TCR Vbeta sequencing to track clonotypes in blood and CSF. Study-wide findings and limitations: In plots comparing CSF and blood CD4+ T cell clonotypes from the same patient, HCRT-specific and TRIB2-specific autoreactive clonotypes were highlighted. Some blood memory CD4+ repertoires from patients and controls contained no sequences matching autoreactive T cell clones. Autoreactive clonotypes were reported to be detected serially in the blood of the same patients and of different patients, but not in the blood of healthy controls. Numbers of sequenced blood memory CD4+ clonotypes were comparable, with averages of some 38,000 in patients and some 30,000 in controls.

In the case of this clone: This receptor's antigen is unknown. No base quality information exists; no much larger clone differs at one position.

Here V drops 4 bases and J drops 4 bases, and the junction holds 9 bases not matched to any gene. From its cysteine to its phenylalanine, the CDR3 spans 16 amino acids. Kept here is only the CDR3 DNA, which spans 48 bases and is read in frame from base 1. The germline V gene supplies CDR1 MNHNS and CDR2 SASEGT. Library preparation used the immunoSEQ multiplex PCR assay. Entries here come from immuneACCESS through TCRdb and include only in-frame sequences with V and J called. Some clones fail to appear in such tables; in the studies checked, an unresolved V gene covers under half of the shortfall, and the cause of the remainder is unknown. The sample has 30,000 to 45,000 clones on record, around 85% of them singletons. The top ten clones comprise 1.5% to 2% of the sample. Memory CD4+ T cells were sorted ex vivo from peripheral blood of narcolepsy patients and healthy controls for TCR Vbeta sequencing.

The chain was built from TRBV6-1 and TRBJ2-1; 8 bases in the middle match TRBD2. The sample was CD45RA- memory CD4+ T cells from PBMCs. Per the publication, the cell subset or site label means: memory T cells sorted ex vivo from peripheral blood. The source is a human donor with narcolepsy. The CDR3 corresponds to CASSVDAGGRYNEQFF. The DNA sequence is as follows: TGTGCCAGCAGTGTGGATGCGGGGGGCCGGTACAATGAGCAGTTCTTC.